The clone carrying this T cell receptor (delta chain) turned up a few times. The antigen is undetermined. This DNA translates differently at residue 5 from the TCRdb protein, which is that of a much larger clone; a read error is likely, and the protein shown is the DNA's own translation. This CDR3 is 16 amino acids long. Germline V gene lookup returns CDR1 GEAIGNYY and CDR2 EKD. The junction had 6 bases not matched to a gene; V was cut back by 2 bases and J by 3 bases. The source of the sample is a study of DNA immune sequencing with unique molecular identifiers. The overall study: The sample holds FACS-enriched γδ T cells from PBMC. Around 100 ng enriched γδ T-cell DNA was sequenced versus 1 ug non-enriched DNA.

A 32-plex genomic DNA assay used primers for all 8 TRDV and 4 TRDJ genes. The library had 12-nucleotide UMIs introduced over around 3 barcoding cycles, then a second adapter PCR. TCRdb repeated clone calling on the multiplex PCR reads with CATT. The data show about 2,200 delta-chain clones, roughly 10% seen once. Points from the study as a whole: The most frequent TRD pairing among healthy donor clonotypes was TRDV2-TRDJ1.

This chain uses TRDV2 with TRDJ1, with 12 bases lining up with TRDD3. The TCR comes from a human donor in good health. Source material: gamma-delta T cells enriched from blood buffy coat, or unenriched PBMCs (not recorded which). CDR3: CACDRLGDTQADKLIF. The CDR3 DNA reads TGTGCCTGTGACAGGCTGGGGGATACGCAGGCCGATAAACTCATCTTT.